The 6 T cell receptor beta chains below all came from one sample that was sequenced in a study of T-cell reconstitution after alpha-beta-depleted transplantation in children listed by TCRdb under 2016. The treatment or condition label of this sample denotes: allogeneic hematopoietic cell transplantation with graft depleted of TCRalphabeta T cells and CD19 B cells. Library prep was done by PCR. The sequencing machine was an Illumina HiSeq 2500. Molecular barcoding was employed in the preparation of TCR libraries, with unique molecular identifiers being used to normalize TCRbeta repertoire quantification. Starting from the raw public reads, TCRdb applied fastp trimming at Q25, assembled clones with MiXCR and retained in-frame beta chains. Entries that share a CDR3 protein sequence are merged under the most common genes and DNA. The sample includes around 490,000 distinct CDR3 sequences, with approximately 10% observed a single time. The ten largest clones represent around 15% of the sample.

Specimen: PBMCs, mostly from graft donor cells, collected 180 days after TCRalphabeta/CD19-depleted stem cell transplant. The receptors shown here come from a female patient aged 2 to 10 who had a stem cell transplant for aplastic anemia, so the T cells may come from the graft donor.

This rearrangement joins TRBV30 to TRBJ1-1; a possible D gene is TRBD1 (5 bases). Trimming pared 4 bases from V and 5 bases from J, leaving 17 bases between. The CDR3 contains 14 residues. Germline V lookup: CDR1 GTSNPN, CDR2 SVGIG (reference sequence). The CDR3 protein is CAWTERGEWTEAFF. CDR3 DNA: TGTGCCTGGACCGAGAGAGGGGAATGGACTGAAGCTTTCTTT.

This clonotype occurred a few times. The rearrangement links TRBV7-8 to TRBJ2-1; possibly TRBD2 for D (6 bases). V shed 6 bases and J shed 3 bases, with 21 bases lying between them. The CDR3 sequence is 17 residues long. Germline CDR1 is SGHVS and CDR2 is FQNEAQ. The CDR3 DNA reads TGTGCCAGCAGTGTCTCGGTTGGGCGGGGTAACTACAATGAGCAGTTCTTC. Translating it yields CASSVSVGRGNYNEQFF.

This clonotype was counted many times. V and J are TRBV10-1 and TRBJ2-7; 9 nucleotides line up with TRBD2. Germline V gene data show CDR1 as WNHNN and CDR2 as SYGVQD (reference sequence). V trimming: 8 bases; J trimming: 3 bases; junction bases outside the gene matches: 5. This CDR3 region has 13 residues. The DNA of the CDR3 is TGCGCCAGCTCCTCGACTAGCGGCTACGAGCAGTACGTC. Amino acid sequence: CASSSTSGYEQYV.

CDR3 DNA: TGTGCCACCCGGGACAGGGCCTATTATGGCTACACCTTC. Its translation is CATRDRAYYGYTF. The V and J genes are TRBV10-3 and TRBJ1-2, with 9 bases that match TRBD1. The CDR3 is 13 residues long. V gave up 10 bases and J gave up 5 bases; unmatched junction bases: 8. Per germline, CDR1 ENHRY and CDR2 SYGVKD.

This clonotype was seen many times. V usage is TRBV11-2 and J usage is TRBJ2-2; no clear D. V lost 5 bases and J lost 1, with 8 bases in between. CDR3 length: 14 amino acids. Looked up from germline, CDR1 is SGHAT and CDR2 is FQNNGV. CDR3 protein: CASSPTRNTGELFF. The CDR3 DNA is TGTGCCAGCAGCCCGACAAGGAACACCGGGGAGCTGTTTTTT.

In this sample, this clonotype turned up a few times. The rearrangement links TRBV6-1 to TRBJ2-3, with D tentatively TRBD2 (6 bases). This CDR3 is built from 15 residues. Germline V gene sequence: CDR1 MNHNS, CDR2 SASEGT. V was clipped by 6 bases and J by 1 base, with 14 bases between them. The CDR3 nucleotides read TGTGCCAGCAGAGAACGGGAGTACCGCACAGATACGCAGTATTTT. This sequence encodes CASREREYRTDTQYF.